This T cell receptor (beta chain) was identified during a study of blood T cell repertoires in COVID-19. In the study overall: In each case, the material was cDNA or gDNA derived from T cells, B-cell-depleted T cells, or PBMCs.

Per the germline V gene, CDR1 is SGHRS and CDR2 is YFSETQ. CDR3 length equals 19 residues. V lost 0 bases to trimming and J lost 3 bases; unmatched junction nucleotides: 12. Individuals drawn from around 24 US areas were about 18 to 95 years old. In the source study's methods: Reference gene primers were amplified, and this amplification served to estimate nucleated cell counts. TCRdb's copy holds only in-frame clones and misses some; the assay was immunoSEQ multiplex PCR. Clone size and V and J calls were adopted from that table, with D and trimming inferred from the DNA. The top ten clones hold 7% to 8.5% of a sample with roughly 200,000 clones, about nine tenths of them seen once.

Material for sequencing was PBMCs or T cells enriched from blood (not recorded which). The chain links TRBV5-1 to TRBJ1-6; 7 bases fit TRBD1. The receptor's source is a man aged 25 to 45 in a cohort exposed to, infected with or recovered from COVID-19 (not recorded which). CDR3 residues: CASSLAGREGASYNSPLHF. In nucleotides, the CDR3 is TGCGCCAGCAGCTTGGCCGGCCGCGAGGGGGCCAGCTATAATTCACCCCTCCACTTT.